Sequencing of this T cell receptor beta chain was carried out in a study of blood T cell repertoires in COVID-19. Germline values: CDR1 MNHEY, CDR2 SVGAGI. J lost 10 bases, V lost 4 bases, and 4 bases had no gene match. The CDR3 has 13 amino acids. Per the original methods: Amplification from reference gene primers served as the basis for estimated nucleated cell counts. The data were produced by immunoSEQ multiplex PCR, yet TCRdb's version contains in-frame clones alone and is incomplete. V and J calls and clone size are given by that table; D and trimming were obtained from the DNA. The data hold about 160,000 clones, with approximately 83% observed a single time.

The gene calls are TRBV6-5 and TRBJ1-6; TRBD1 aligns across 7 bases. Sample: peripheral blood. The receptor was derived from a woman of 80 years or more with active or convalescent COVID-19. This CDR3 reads CASSSRQGSPLHF. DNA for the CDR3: TGTGCCAGCAGTTCCAGACAGGGATCACCCCTCCACTTT.